The rows below give T cell receptor beta chains drawn from one sample of a study of control samples from healthy donors and cancer patients. Profiling relied on immunoSEQ multiplex PCR, and the TCRdb table lists in-frame clones only, not all of them. The table shows 100,000 to 150,000 clones, with just under 95% occurring only once. Sequenced material: blood. The receptors here all came from a man aged 18 to 30 in good health. Both conserved end residues are part of each CDR3. D genes are given only for firm matches. Where a row states a size, it is once, few, many or the class of an expanded clone; other rows omit it.

D: -; V: TRBV5-1; J: TRBJ1-2; size: -; CDR3: CASSQAYRADGYTF; DNA: TGCGCCAGCAGCCAGGCCTACAGGGCGGATGGCTACACCTTC
D: -; V: TRBV5-4; J: TRBJ2-7; size: once; CDR3: CASSLIDTPYEQYF; DNA: TGTGCCAGCAGCTTAATCGACACCCCCTACGAGCAGTACTTC
D: -; V: TRBV23-1; J: TRBJ1-1; size: -; CDR3: CASTSPEGGTEAFF; DNA: TGCGCCAGCACGTCCCCCGAGGGAGGGACTGAAGCTTTCTTT
D: TRBD1; V: TRBV9; J: TRBJ2-7; size: -; CDR3: CASSKTGGEQYF; DNA: TGTGCCAGCAGCAAGACAGGGGGCGAGCAGTACTTC
D: TRBD2; V: TRBV5-1; J: TRBJ2-3; size: -; CDR3: CASNALAGSTDTQYF; DNA: TGCGCCAGCAACGCCTTAGCGGGGAGCACAGATACGCAGTATTTT
D: TRBD2; V: TRBV10-2; J: TRBJ2-3; size: -; CDR3: CASSALAGGTDTQYF; DNA: TGCGCCAGCAGTGCTCTAGCGGGGGGCACAGATACGCAGTATTTT
D: -; V: TRBV5-5; J: TRBJ1-3; size: -; CDR3: CASTPSFSGNTIYF; DNA: TGTGCCAGCACACCGAGTTTCTCTGGAAACACCATATATTTT
D: TRBD2; V: TRBV7-6; J: TRBJ2-3; size: -; CDR3: CASSLETGGFTDTQYF; DNA: TGTGCCAGCAGCTTGGAAACGGGGGGGTTCACAGATACGCAGTATTTT
D: -; V: TRBV11-2; J: TRBJ2-3; size: -; CDR3: CASSHRALLVDTQYF; DNA: TGTGCCAGCAGCCACAGGGCCCTCCTCGTGGATACGCAGTATTTT
D: TRBD2; V: TRBV10-1; J: TRBJ2-3; size: -; CDR3: CASRGTSGGTSTDTQYF; DNA: TGCGCCAGCAGAGGGACTAGCGGGGGGACTAGCACAGATACGCAGTATTTT